This T cell receptor (beta chain) stems from a study of T cells in Graves' hyperthyroidism and ophthalmopathy. Amplification of TCR beta CDR3 regions was performed using RNA transcripts as template. First-round RT-PCR with HTBI primers amplified the TCR CDR3 region. TCRdb fed the multiplex PCR reads into MiXCR, producing one record per CDR3 protein. The sample contains approximately 630,000 distinct CDR3 sequences, 16% of which appear only once. This CDR3 region has 13 residues. Germline lookup yields CDR1 SGHTA and CDR2 FQGTGA. Trimming shortened V by 3 bases and J by 7 bases, and 10 bases separated the two germline ends.

V gene TRBV7-3 combines with J gene TRBJ2-1, with D unresolved. The sequenced sample was blood. The receptor was isolated from a woman in her twenties or thirties with Graves' hyperthyroidism. CDR3 DNA sequence: TGTGCCAGCAGCTTCTCGAACATTAATGAGCAGTTCTTC. Residues: CASSFSNINEQFF.